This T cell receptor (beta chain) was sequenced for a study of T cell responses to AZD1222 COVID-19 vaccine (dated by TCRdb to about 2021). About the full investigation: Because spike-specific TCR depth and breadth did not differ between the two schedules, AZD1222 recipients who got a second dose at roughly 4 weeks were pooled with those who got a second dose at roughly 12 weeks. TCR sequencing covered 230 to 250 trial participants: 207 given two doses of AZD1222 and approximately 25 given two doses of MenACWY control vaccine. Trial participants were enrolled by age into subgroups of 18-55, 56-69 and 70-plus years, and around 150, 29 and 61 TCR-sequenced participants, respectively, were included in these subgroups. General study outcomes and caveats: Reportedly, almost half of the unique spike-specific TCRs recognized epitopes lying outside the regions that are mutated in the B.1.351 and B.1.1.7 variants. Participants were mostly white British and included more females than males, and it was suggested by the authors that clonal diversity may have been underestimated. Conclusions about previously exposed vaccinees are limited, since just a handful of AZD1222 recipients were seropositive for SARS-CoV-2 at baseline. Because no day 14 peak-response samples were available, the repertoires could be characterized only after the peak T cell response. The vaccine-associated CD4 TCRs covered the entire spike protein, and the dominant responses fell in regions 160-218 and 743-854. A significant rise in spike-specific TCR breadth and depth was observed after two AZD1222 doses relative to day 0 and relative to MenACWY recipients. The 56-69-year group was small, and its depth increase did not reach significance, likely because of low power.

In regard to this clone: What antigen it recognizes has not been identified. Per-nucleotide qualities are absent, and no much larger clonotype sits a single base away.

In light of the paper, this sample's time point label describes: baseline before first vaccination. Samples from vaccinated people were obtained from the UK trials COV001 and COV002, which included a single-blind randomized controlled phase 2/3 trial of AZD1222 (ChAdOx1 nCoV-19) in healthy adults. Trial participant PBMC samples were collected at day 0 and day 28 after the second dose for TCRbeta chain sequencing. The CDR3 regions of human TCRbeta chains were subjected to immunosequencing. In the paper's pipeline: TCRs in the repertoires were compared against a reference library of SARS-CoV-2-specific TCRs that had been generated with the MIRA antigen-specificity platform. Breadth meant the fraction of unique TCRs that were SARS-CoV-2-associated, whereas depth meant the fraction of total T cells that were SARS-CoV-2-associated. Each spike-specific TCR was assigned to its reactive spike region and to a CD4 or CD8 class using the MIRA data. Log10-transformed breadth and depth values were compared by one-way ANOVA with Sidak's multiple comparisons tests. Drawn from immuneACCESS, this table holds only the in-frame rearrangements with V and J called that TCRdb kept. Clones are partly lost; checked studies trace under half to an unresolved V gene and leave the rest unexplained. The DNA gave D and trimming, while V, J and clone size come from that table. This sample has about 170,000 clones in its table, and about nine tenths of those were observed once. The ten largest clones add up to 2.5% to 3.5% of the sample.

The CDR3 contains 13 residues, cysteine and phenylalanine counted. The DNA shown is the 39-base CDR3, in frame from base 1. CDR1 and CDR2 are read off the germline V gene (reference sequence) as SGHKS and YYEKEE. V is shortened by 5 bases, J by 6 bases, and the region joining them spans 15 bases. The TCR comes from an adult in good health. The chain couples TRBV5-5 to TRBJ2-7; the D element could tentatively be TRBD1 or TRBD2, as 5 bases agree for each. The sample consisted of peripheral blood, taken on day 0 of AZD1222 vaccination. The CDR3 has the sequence CASSPTAASEQYF. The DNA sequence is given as TGTGCCAGCAGTCCGACAGCGGCCTCCGAGCAGTACTTC.